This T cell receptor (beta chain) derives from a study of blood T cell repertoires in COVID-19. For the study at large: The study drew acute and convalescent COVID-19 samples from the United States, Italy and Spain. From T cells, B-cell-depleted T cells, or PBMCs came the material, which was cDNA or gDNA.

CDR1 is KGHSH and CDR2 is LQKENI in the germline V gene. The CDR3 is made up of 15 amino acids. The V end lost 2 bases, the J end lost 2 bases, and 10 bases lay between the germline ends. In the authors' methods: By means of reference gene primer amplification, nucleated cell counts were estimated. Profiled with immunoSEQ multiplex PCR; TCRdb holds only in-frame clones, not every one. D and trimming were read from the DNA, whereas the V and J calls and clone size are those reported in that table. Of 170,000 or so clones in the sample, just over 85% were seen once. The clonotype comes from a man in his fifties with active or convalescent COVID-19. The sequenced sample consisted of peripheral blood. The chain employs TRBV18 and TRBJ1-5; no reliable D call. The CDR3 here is CASSPEPGGNQPQHF. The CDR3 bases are TGTGCCAGCTCACCAGAACCGGGAGGCAATCAGCCCCAGCATTTT.